The following is a T cell receptor (beta chain) sequence with its context. The source of the sample is a study of Ad26.COV2.S vaccination and SARS-CoV-2 variants. The sample's treatment: around 19 received Ad26.COV2.S at low or high dose, single or two shots; about 5 received placebo; per-sample allocation not given. Day 63 following the first vaccine or placebo injection was when the samples were taken. Here immunoSEQ multiplex PCR was the method, and the copy in TCRdb shows in-frame clones only, minus some. The profile shows around 400,000 clones, 90% of them singletons. This sample comprised peripheral blood, obtained in a trial of Ad26.COV2.S vaccine versus placebo. This TCR derives from a person aged 18 to 59 who received the Ad26.COV2.S COVID-19 vaccine or a placebo.

This CDR3 is CATSANSGRAQDTQYF. The CDR3 DNA reads TGTGCCACCAGTGCAAATAGCGGGAGGGCACAAGATACGCAGTATTTT. V and J are TRBV24-1 and TRBJ2-3; TRBD2 matches 11 bases. With 5 bases clipped from V and 5 bases from J, the junction kept 8 bases outside the gene matches. Germline loops: CDR1 KGHDR, CDR2 SFDVKD. The CDR3 consists of 16 residues.